This entry describes one TCR beta chain. This CDR3 region has 14 residues. The trim removed 5 bases at V and 5 bases at J, leaving 5 bases unmatched. Germline V CDR1 and CDR2: MDHEN, SYDVKM. The data are from a study of blood T cell repertoires in COVID-19. Sequenced by immunoSEQ multiplex PCR; TCRdb stores in-frame clones only, minus some. The sample consists of over 110,000 clones, around 90% of them appearing once. The clonotype originates from a man between 65 and 85 years old with acute or convalescent COVID-19. The chain joins TRBV28 to TRBJ1-4, with 7 bases fitting TRBD1. The specimen sequenced was peripheral blood. The CDR3 sequence: CASSQGGQNEKLFF. The CDR3 bases are TGTGCCAGCAGTCAAGGGGGACAGAATGAAAAACTGTTTTTT.